This TCR beta chain is from a study of PD-1 blockade in classical Hodgkin lymphoma. Looked up from germline, CDR1 is SGHAT and CDR2 is FQDESV (reference sequence). The CDR3 is 15 residues long. Germline trimming cut 4 bases from V and 1 base from J; bases unmatched to any gene: 7. As for time point: cycle 4 day 1 (C4D1), after five to seven weeks of nivolumab. Every patient experienced relapse after autologous stem cell transplantation, and brentuximab vedotin exposure varied. CD4+ T cells were purified from thawed PBMCs by negative selection. Some clones are missing from TCRdb's copy, which holds only in-frame ones; the method was immunoSEQ multiplex PCR. The sample records about 18,000 clones, over 70% being singletons.

This receptor was taken from a human donor with classical Hodgkin lymphoma. The sample consisted of CD4+ T cells from blood, taken before the fourth cycle of nivolumab. This chain uses TRBV11-1 with TRBJ2-7; 7 nucleotides align to TRBD1. The CDR3 here is CASSSGQAPSYEQYF. The CDR3 region has the DNA TGTGCCAGCAGCTCCGGACAGGCCCCGTCCTACGAGCAGTACTTC.